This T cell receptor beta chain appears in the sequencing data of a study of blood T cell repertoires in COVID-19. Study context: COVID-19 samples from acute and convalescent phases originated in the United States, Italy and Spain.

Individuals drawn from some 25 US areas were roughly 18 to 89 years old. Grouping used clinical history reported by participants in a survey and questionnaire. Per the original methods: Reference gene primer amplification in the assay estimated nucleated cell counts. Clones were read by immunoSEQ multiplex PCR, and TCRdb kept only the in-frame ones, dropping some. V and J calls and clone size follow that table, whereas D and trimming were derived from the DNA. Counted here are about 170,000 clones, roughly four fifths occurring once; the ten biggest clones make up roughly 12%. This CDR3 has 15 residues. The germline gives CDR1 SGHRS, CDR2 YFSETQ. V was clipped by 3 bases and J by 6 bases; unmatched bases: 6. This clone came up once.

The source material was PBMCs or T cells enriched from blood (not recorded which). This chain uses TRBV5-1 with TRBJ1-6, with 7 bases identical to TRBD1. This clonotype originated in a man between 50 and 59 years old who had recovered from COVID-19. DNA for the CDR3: TGCGCCAGCAGCTCGGAGGGACAGCCTAATTCACCCCTCCACTTT. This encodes CASSSEGQPNSPLHF.